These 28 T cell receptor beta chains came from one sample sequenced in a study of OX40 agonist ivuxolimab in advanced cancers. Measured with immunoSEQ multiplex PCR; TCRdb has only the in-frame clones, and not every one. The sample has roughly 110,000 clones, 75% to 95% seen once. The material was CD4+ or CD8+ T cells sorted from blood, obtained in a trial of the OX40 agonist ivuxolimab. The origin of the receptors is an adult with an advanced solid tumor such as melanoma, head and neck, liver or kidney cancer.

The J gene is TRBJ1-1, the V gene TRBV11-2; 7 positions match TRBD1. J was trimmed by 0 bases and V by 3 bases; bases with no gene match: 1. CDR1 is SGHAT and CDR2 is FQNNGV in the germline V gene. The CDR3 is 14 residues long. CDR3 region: CASSLQGVNTEAFF. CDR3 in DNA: TGTGCCAGCAGCTTGCAGGGGGTGAACACTGAAGCTTTCTTT. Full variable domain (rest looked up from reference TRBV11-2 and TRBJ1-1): EAGVAQSPRYKIIEKRQSVAFWCNPISGHATLYWYQQILGQGPKLLIQFQNNGVVDDSQLPKDRFSAERLKGVDSTLKIQPAKLEDSAVYLCASSLQGVNTEAFFGQGTRLTVV.

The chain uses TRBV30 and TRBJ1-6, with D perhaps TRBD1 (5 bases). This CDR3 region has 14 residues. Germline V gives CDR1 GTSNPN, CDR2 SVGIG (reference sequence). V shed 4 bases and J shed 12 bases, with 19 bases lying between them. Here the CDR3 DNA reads TGTGCCTGGACCTGGGACCCTAACGGCGGACCCCTCCACTTT. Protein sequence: CAWTWDPNGGPLHF.

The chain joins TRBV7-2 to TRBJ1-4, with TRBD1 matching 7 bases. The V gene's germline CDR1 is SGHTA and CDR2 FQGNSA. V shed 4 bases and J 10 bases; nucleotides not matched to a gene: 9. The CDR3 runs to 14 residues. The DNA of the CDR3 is TGTGCCAGCAGCTCTACAGGGGTTTCCGGAAAACTGTTTTTT. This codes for CASSSTGVSGKLFF.

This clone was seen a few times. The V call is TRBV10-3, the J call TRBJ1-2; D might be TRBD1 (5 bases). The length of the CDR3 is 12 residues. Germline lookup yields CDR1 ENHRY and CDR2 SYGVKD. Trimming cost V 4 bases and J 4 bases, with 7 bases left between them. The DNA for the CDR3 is TGTGCCATCAGTGGACAGCTCTATGGCTACACCTTC. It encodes CAISGQLYGYTF.

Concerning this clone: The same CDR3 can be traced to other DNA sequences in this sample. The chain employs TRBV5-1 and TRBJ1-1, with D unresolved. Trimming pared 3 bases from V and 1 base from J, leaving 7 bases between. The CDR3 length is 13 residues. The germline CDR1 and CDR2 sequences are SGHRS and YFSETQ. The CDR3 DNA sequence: TGCGCCAGCAGCTCCCGGGGGAACACTGAAGCTTTCTTT. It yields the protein CASSSRGNTEAFF.

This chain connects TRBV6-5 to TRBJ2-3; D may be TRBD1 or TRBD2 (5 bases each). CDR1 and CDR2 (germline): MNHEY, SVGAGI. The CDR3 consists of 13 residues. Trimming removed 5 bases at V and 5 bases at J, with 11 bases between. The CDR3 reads CASSPLGVDTQYF. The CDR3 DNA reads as TGTGCCAGCAGTCCTCTGGGGGTAGATACGCAGTATTTT.

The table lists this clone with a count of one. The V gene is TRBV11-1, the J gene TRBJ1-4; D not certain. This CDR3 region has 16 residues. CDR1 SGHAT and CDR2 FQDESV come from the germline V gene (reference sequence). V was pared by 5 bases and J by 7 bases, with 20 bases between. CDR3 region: CASSPTAGTWGEKLFF. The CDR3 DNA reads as TGTGCCAGCAGCCCCACGGCGGGCACCTGGGGTGAAAAACTGTTTTTT.

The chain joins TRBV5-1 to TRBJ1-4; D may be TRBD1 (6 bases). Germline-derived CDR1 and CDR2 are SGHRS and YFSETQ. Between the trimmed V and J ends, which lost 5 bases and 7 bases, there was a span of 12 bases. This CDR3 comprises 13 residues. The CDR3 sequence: CASRTGRGEKLFF. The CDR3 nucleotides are TGCGCCAGCAGAACAGGGAGGGGTGAAAAACTGTTTTTT.

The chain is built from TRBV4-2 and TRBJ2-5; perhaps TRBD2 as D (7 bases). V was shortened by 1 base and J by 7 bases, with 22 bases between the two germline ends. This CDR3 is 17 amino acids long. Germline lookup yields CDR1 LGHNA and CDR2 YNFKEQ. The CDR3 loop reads CASSQGVGGSPGGTQYF. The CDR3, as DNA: TGTGCCAGCAGCCAAGGTGTAGGGGGGTCCCCGGGAGGGACCCAGTACTTC.

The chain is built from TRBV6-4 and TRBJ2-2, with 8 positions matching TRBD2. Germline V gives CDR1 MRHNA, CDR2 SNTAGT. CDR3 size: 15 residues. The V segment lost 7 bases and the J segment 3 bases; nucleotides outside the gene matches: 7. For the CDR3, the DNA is TGTGCCAGCAAACCGGGACTAGGGGACACCGGGGAGCTGTTTTTT. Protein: CASKPGLGDTGELFF.

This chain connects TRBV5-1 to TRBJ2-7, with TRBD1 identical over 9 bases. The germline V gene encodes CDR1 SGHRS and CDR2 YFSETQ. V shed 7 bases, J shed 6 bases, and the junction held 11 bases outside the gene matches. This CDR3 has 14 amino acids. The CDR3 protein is CASGIPGQGSEQYF. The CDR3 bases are TGCGCCAGCGGAATACCGGGACAGGGCAGCGAGCAGTACTTC.

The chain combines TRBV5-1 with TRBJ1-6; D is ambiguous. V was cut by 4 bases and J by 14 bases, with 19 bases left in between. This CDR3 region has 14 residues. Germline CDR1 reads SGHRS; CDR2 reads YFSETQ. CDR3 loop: CASSPEDPLATLHF. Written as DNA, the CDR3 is TGCGCCAGCAGCCCCGAGGATCCGCTCGCGACCCTCCACTTT.

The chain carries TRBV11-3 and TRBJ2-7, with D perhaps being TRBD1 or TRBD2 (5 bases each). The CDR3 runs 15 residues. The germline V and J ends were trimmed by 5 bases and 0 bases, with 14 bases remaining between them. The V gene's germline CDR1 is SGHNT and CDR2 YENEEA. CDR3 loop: CASSLGAGSSYEQYF. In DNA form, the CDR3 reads TGTGCCAGCAGCCTAGGGGCAGGGAGCTCCTACGAGCAGTACTTC.

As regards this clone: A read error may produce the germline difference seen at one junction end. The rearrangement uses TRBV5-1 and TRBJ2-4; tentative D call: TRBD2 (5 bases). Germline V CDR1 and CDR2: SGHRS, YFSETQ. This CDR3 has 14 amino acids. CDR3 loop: CASSFDGVRSIQYF. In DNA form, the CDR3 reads TGTGCCAGCAGCTTTGACGGGGTCCGTAGCATTCAGTACTTC.

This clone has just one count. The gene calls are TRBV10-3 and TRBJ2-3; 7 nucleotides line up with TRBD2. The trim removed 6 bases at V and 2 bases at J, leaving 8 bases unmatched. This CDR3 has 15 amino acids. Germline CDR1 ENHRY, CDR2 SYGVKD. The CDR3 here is CAIRSTSAHTDTQYF. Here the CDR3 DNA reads TGTGCCATCAGGTCCACTAGCGCCCACACAGATACGCAGTATTTT.

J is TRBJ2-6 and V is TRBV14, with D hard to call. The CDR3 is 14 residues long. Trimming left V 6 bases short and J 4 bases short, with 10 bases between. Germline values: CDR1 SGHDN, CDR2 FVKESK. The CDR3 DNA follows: TGTGCCAGCAGTCCAGCGACGGGGGCCAACGTCCTGACTTTC. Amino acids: CASSPATGANVLTF.

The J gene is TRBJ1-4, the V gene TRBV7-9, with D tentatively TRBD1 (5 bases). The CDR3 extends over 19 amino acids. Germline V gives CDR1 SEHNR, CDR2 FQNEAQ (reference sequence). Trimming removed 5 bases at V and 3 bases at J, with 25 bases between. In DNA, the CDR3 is TGTGCCAGCAGCCCGCCGCAGGGTAGAGAGAGAGAGGCTAATGAAAAACTGTTTTTT. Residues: CASSPPQGREREANEKLFF.

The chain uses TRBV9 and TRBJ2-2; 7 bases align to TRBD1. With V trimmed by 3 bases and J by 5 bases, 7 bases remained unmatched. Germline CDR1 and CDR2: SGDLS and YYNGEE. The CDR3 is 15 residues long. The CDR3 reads CASSGRDRRTGELFF. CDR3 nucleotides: TGTGCCAGCAGCGGTCGGGACAGAAGAACCGGGGAGCTGTTTTTT.

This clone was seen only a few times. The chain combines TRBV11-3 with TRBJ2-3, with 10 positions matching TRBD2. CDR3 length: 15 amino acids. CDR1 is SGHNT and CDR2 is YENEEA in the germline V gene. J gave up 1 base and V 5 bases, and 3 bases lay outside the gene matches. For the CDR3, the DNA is TGTGCCAGCAGCCCTAGCGGGGGCGGCACAGATACGCAGTATTTT. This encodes CASSPSGGGTDTQYF.

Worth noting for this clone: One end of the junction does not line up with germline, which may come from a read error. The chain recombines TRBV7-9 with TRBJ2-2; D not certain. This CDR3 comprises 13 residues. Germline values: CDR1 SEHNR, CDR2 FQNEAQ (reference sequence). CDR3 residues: CASSSPNNGELFF. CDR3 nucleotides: TGTGCCAGCAGCTCGCCTAACAACGGGGAGCTGTTTTTT.

CDR3 loop: CASSQATANYGYTF. The CDR3 DNA sequence: TGCGCCAGCAGCCAAGCGACAGCTAACTATGGCTACACCTTC. The genes are TRBV4-3 and TRBJ1-2; tentative D call: TRBD1 (5 bases). CDR1 and CDR2 (germline): LGHNA, YSLEER. The CDR3 has 14 amino acids. The ends were cut back, 1 base at V and 0 bases at J, with 6 bases in the middle.

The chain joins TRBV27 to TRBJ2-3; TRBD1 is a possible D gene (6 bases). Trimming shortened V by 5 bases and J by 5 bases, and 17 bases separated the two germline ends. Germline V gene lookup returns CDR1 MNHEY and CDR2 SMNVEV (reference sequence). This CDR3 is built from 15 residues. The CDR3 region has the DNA TGTGCCAGCAGTGCCCTGGCCGCAGGGGAAGATACGCAGTATTTT. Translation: CASSALAAGEDTQYF.

The CDR3 bases are TGTGCCAGCAGTCCCCTTACAGGGTTGGATGGCTACACCTTC. Translated: CASSPLTGLDGYTF. The chain has TRBV28 and TRBJ1-2; D perhaps matches TRBD1 (6 bases). Trimming removed 5 bases at V and 6 bases at J, with 16 bases between. CDR3 length equals 14 residues. CDR1 is MDHEN, CDR2 SYDVKM, per germline.

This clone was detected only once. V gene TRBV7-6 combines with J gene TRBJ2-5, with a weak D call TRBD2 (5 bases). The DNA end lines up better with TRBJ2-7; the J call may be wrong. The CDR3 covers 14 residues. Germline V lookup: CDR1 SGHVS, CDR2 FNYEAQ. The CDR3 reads CASSLALGAYEQYF. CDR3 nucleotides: TGTGCCAGCAGCTTAGCGCTGGGAGCCTACGAGCAGTACTTC.

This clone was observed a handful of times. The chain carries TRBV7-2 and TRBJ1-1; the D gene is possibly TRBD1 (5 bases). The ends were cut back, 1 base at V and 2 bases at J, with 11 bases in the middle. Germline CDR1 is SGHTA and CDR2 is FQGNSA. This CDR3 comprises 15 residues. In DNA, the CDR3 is TGTGCCAGCAGCTTAGTACCGGGACTAAACACTGAAGCTTTCTTT. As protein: CASSLVPGLNTEAFF.

The CDR3 is CASSYRQGYEQYF. In DNA form, the CDR3 reads TGTGCCAGCAGCTACAGACAGGGCTACGAGCAGTACTTC. The chain couples TRBV28 to TRBJ2-7; 7 nucleotides agree with TRBD1. V lost 6 bases and J lost 3; bases outside the gene matches: 5. Germline V gives CDR1 MDHEN, CDR2 SYDVKM. CDR3 length: 13 residues.

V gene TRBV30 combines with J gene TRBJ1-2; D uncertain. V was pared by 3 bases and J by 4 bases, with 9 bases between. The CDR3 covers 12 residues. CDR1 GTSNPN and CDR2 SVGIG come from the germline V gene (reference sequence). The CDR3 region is CAWSDRFYGYTF. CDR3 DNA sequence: TGTGCCTGGAGCGACCGGTTCTATGGCTACACCTTC.

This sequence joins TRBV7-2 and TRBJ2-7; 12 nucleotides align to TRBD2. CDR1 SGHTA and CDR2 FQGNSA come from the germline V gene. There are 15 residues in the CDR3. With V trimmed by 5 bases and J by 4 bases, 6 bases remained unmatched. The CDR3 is CASSTTSGGIYEQYF. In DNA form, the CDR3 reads TGTGCCAGCAGCACAACTAGCGGGGGGATTTACGAGCAGTACTTC.